This entry lists 19 T cell receptor beta chains sequenced from one sample in a study of cytomegalovirus exposure and HLA in healthy donors (TCRdb year 2017). Receptors were amplified or captured by the immunoSEQ multiplex PCR assay. The multiplex PCR relied on a mix of 60 forward primers for TCR Vbeta segments and 13 reverse primers for TCR Jbeta segments. TCRdb mirrors the immuneACCESS table, restricted to in-frame sequences. Some clones are absent from its copies; in checked studies, under half trace to an unresolved V gene, and the reason for the others is unknown. This sample lists about 140,000 clones; 70% to 80% were detected once. 3% to 3.5% of the sample is held by the ten biggest clonotypes. The sample taken for sequencing was PBMCs. These receptors were taken from a female donor in good health and CMV-seronegative.

The chain recombines TRBV28 with TRBJ2-2; D is ambiguous. V was clipped by 1 base and J by 0 bases, with 6 bases between them. The CDR3 runs 15 residues. Germline values: CDR1 MDHEN, CDR2 SYDVKM. CDR3 region: CASSLFRANTGELFF. DNA for the CDR3: TGTGCCAGCAGTTTATTCCGCGCGAACACCGGGGAGCTGTTTTTT.

This clone was counted a single time. The chain recombines TRBV13 with TRBJ1-1, with 7 bases aligning to TRBD1. The trim removed 4 bases at V and 12 bases at J, leaving 14 bases unmatched. CDR3 size: 14 residues. CDR1 is PRHDT and CDR2 is FYEKMQ in the germline V gene (reference sequence). This CDR3 is CASSSSGPDRVTFF. DNA of the CDR3: TGTGCCAGCAGCTCCAGTGGGCCTGACAGGGTAACTTTCTTT. Together with reference TRBV13 and TRBJ1-1, the CDR3 gives the full variable domain: AAGVIQSPRHLIKEKRETATLKCYPIPRHDTVYWYQQGPGQDPQFLISFYEKMQSDKGSIPDRFSAQQFSDYHSELNMSSLELGDSALYFCASSSSGPDRVTFFGQGTRLTVV.

The V and J genes are TRBV7-2 and TRBJ2-1, with 12 bases identical to TRBD2. J was trimmed by 7 bases and V by 2 bases; bases with no gene match: 3. Germline V gives CDR1 SGHTA, CDR2 FQGNSA. The CDR3 spans 15 residues. The CDR3 protein is CASSLTSGGHNEQFF. The CDR3 nucleotides read TGTGCCAGCAGCTTAACTAGCGGGGGGCATAATGAGCAGTTCTTC.

V is TRBV7-9 and J is TRBJ1-2; 8 nucleotides match TRBD1. CDR1 is SEHNR and CDR2 is FQNEAQ in the germline V gene (reference sequence). The CDR3 contains 16 residues. After removal of 5 bases from V and 6 bases from J, the junction contained 14 bases not matched to a gene. The CDR3 region has the DNA TGTGCCAGCAGCACACCGTTGACAGGGGATTGGAATGGCTACACCTTC. Amino acids: CASSTPLTGDWNGYTF.

The V gene is TRBV13, the J gene TRBJ2-7; D gene uncertain. The germline gives CDR1 PRHDT, CDR2 FYEKMQ (reference sequence). This CDR3 comprises 13 residues. Trimming removed 2 bases at V and 0 bases at J, with 5 bases between. For the CDR3, the DNA is TGTGCCAGCAGCTTACAGTTCTCCTACGAGCAGTACTTC. It translates to CASSLQFSYEQYF. Variable domain in full (rest from reference TRBV13 and TRBJ2-7): AAGVIQSPRHLIKEKRETATLKCYPIPRHDTVYWYQQGPGQDPQFLISFYEKMQSDKGSIPDRFSAQQFSDYHSELNMSSLELGDSALYFCASSLQFSYEQYFGPGTRLTVT.

The chain carries TRBV28 and TRBJ1-2; D may be TRBD1 (5 bases). Germline loops: CDR1 MDHEN, CDR2 SYDVKM. The germline V and J ends were trimmed by 6 bases and 4 bases, with 15 bases remaining between them. The CDR3 is made up of 14 amino acids. This chain's CDR3 is CASRQDNRLYGYTF. CDR3 DNA: TGTGCCAGCAGGCAGGACAATCGGCTCTATGGCTACACCTTC.

The V gene is TRBV28, the J gene TRBJ2-5; D is unresolved. V shed 7 bases and J shed 5 bases, with 11 bases lying between them. The CDR3 runs to 12 residues. CDR1 and CDR2 (germline): MDHEN, SYDVKM. This chain's CDR3 is CASTSSRETQYF. CDR3 nucleotide sequence: TGTGCCAGCACCTCATCGCGGGAGACCCAGTACTTC.

CDR3 nucleotide sequence: TGCGCCCCCGGGAGTCCCCACAATGAGCAGTTCTTC. It yields the protein CAPGSPHNEQFF. This chain links TRBV23-1 with TRBJ2-1; TRBD2 might be the D (6 bases). TRBV23-1 belongs to the ORF category, with a function that is uncertain. V lost 11 bases and J lost 5, with 13 bases in between. This CDR3 region has 12 residues.

This clone appeared a single time. The V gene is TRBV18, the J gene TRBJ2-1; TRBD2 aligns across 9 bases. The CDR3 extends over 15 amino acids. Trimming cost V 6 bases and J 3 bases; bases outside gene matches: 6. Germline V gene lookup returns CDR1 KGHSH and CDR2 LQKENI. CDR3 sequence: CASSLAGGNYNEQFF. The CDR3, as DNA: TGTGCCAGCTCTCTGGCGGGGGGGAACTACAATGAGCAGTTCTTC.

J is TRBJ1-2 and V is TRBV2, with TRBD1 matching over 7 bases. The CDR3 runs to 14 residues. CDR1 is SNHLY and CDR2 is FYNNEI in the germline V gene. The junction had 3 bases not matched to a gene; V was cut back by 1 base and J by 4 bases. Here the CDR3 reads CASSEEGAFYGYTF. The CDR3 bases are TGTGCCAGCAGTGAAGAGGGGGCGTTCTATGGCTACACCTTC.

This clone showed up just a few times. This chain uses TRBV5-1 with TRBJ1-1, with D tentatively TRBD1 (5 bases). The germline CDR1 and CDR2 sequences are SGHRS and YFSETQ. The CDR3 is made up of 17 amino acids. V gave up 0 bases and J gave up 5 bases, with 20 bases separating them. The chain's CDR3 is CASSLGPGREERTEAFF. CDR3 DNA sequence: TGCGCCAGCAGCTTGGGTCCAGGGAGGGAAGAGAGGACTGAAGCTTTCTTT.

V gene TRBV28 combines with J gene TRBJ1-1; D not certain. V shed 7 bases and J shed 2 bases, with 8 bases lying between them. This CDR3 comprises 12 residues. The V gene's germline CDR1 is MDHEN and CDR2 SYDVKM. The CDR3 is CASTTPNTEAFF. CDR3 bases: TGTGCCAGCACCACTCCTAACACTGAAGCTTTCTTT.

The chain is built from TRBV14 and TRBJ2-5, with D perhaps TRBD1 (6 bases). Germline lookup yields CDR1 SGHDN and CDR2 FVKESK. The length of the CDR3 is 15 residues. The V gene lost 4 bases and the J gene lost 4 bases, with 16 bases spanning the gap. CDR3 loop: CASSRGQGWIETQYF. The CDR3 coding sequence is TGTGCCAGCAGCCGGGGGCAGGGTTGGATAGAGACCCAGTACTTC. Combining the CDR3 with reference TRBV14 and TRBJ2-5 gives the whole variable domain EAGVTQFPSHSVIEKGQTVTLRCDPISGHDNLYWYRRVMGKEIKFLLHFVKESKQDESGMPNNRFLAERTGGTYSTLKVQPAELEDSGVYFCASSRGQGWIETQYFGPGTRLLVL.

The chain combines TRBV9 with TRBJ1-5; D remains ambiguous. The length of the CDR3 is 18 residues. CDR1 and CDR2 from the germline V gene are SGDLS and YYNGEE. Trimming cost V 0 bases and J 0 bases, with 16 bases left between them. The CDR3: CASSVENGGNTSNQPQHF. For the CDR3, the DNA is TGTGCCAGCAGCGTAGAGAATGGAGGGAACACTAGCAATCAGCCCCAGCATTTT. The full variable domain, its missing parts supplied by reference TRBV9 and TRBJ1-5, is DSGVTQTPKHLITATGQRVTLRCSPRSGDLSVYWYQQSLDQGLQFLIQYYNGEERAKGNILERFSAQQFPDLHSELNLSSLELGDSALYFCASSVENGGNTSNQPQHFGDGTRLSIL.

This rearrangement joins TRBV5-1 to TRBJ2-2, with D uncertain. CDR3 length: 13 residues. Trimming left V 3 bases short and J 4 bases short, with 7 bases between. The germline CDR1 and CDR2 sequences are SGHRS and YFSETQ. Here the CDR3 DNA reads TGCGCCAGCAGCTATGGTAGCACCGGGGAGCTGTTTTTT. Residues: CASSYGSTGELFF.

The chain couples TRBV28 to TRBJ1-2; D possibly corresponds to TRBD1 (6 bases). The V gene lost 5 bases and the J gene lost 4 bases, with 14 bases spanning the gap. The CDR3 length is 14 residues. Looked up from germline, CDR1 is MDHEN and CDR2 is SYDVKM. Here the CDR3 DNA reads TGTGCCAGCAGTAAACAACAGGGTCCCTATGGCTACACCTTC. Translated: CASSKQQGPYGYTF.

The CDR3: CASGQGVNGYTF. For the CDR3, the DNA is TGTGCCAGCGGACAGGGGGTAAATGGCTACACCTTC. The chain recombines TRBV27 with TRBJ1-2; 10 bases are shared with TRBD1. Germline CDR1 and CDR2: MNHEY and SMNVEV (reference sequence). This CDR3 has 12 residues. The V segment lost 8 bases and the J segment 6 bases; nucleotides outside the gene matches: 3.

This sequence joins TRBV4-3 and TRBJ2-1, with 7 bases matching TRBD2. The CDR3 extends over 16 amino acids. CDR1 is LGHNA, CDR2 YSLEER, per germline. V shed 0 bases and J 7 bases; nucleotides not matched to a gene: 9. The CDR3, as DNA: TGCGCCAGCAGCCAAGACCTAAGGCGGGAGTGGAATGAGCAGTTCTTC. Translating gives CASSQDLRREWNEQFF.

V is TRBV11-3 and J is TRBJ2-1; 13 bases align to TRBD2. The germline V gene has CDR1 SGHNT and CDR2 YENEEA. The CDR3 loop spans 16 amino acids. V was pared by 4 bases and J by 2 bases, with 2 bases of the junction left unmatched. The CDR3 loop reads CASSSGLAGAYNEQFF. CDR3 in DNA: TGTGCCAGCAGCTCTGGACTAGCGGGAGCCTACAATGAGCAGTTCTTC.